The source of this T cell receptor (beta chain) is a study of cytotoxic CD8 clonotypes in ibrutinib-treated CLL. Whole-study context: The cohort had over nine relapsed/refractory and roughly 15 treatment-naive patients, 17 to 18 IGHV unmutated. Response samples were taken after a median about twelve months of treatment, range 6 to 36.

V dropped 3 bases and J dropped 0 bases, with 15 bases sitting between them. The CDR3 is 16 residues long. CDR1 and CDR2 (germline): SGHTS, YDEGEE. Findings of the study overall: Clonality, elevated at ibrutinib response, dropped back toward baseline at progression. Pretreatment clonality was elevated relative to age-matched healthy donors and paralleled circulating CD8+ T-cell counts.

TCRdb keeps only in-frame clones here, not all; method: immunoSEQ multiplex PCR. Of around 250,000 clones detected, less than 75% appear once; the ten largest clones hold just over 15%. As concerns this clone: No antigen is known for it.

The genes are TRBV5-8 and TRBJ1-2, with D maybe TRBD1 (5 bases). The sequenced sample was PBMCs, obtained after 24 months of ibrutinib treatment. The source is a human donor with chronic lymphocytic leukemia. Here the CDR3 reads CASSSRGVTANYGYTF. CDR3 coding DNA: TGTGCCAGCAGCTCTCGGGGGGTTACGGCTAACTATGGCTACACCTTC. The variable domain in full, completed from reference TRBV5-8 and TRBJ1-2, reads EAGVTQSPTHLIKTRGQQATLRCSPISGHTSVYWYQQALGLGLQFLLWYDEGEERNRGNFPPRFSGRQFPNYSSELNVNALELEDSALYLCASSSRGVTANYGYTFGSGTRLTVV.